This TCR beta chain appears in the sequencing data of a study of PD-1 blockade in classical Hodgkin lymphoma. V trimming: 5 bases; J trimming: 2 bases; junction bases outside the gene matches: 7. Germline V gene sequence: CDR1 SGHAT, CDR2 FQNNGV. The CDR3 covers 15 residues. TCRdb's table, derived via immunoSEQ multiplex PCR, lists solely in-frame clones and lacks some. The data show about 110,000 clones, 89% seen once. Each patient relapsed following autologous stem cell transplantation, and prior brentuximab vedotin exposure differed. V is TRBV11-2 and J is TRBJ2-7, with 9 bases that match TRBD2. The TCR originated in a human donor with classical Hodgkin lymphoma. Sample: peripheral blood mononuclear cells (PBMCs), taken before the second cycle of nivolumab. The chain's CDR3 is CASSQISGRAYEQYF. CDR3 in DNA: TGTGCCAGCAGCCAGATTAGCGGGAGAGCCTACGAGCAGTACTTC.